Following are 11 T cell receptor beta chains from one sample sequenced in a study of T cell repertoires in cytomegalovirus infection. TCRdb reprocessed the reads with MiXCR, giving one entry per CDR3 protein. This table has 400,000 to 600,000 distinct CDR3 sequences, approximately 42% appearing once. These receptors have no identified antigens. The sequencing used cultured PBMCs, collected from culture after CMV antigen stimulation. These receptors were obtained from a human donor in good health (CMV status not recorded). Some clones in this sample may be carry-over from other donors' samples.

This chain links TRBV11-2 with TRBJ2-3, with no clear D. This CDR3 has 15 residues. Germline CDR1 SGHAT, CDR2 FQNNGV. V was cut by 0 bases and J by 5 bases, with 12 bases left in between. The CDR3 DNA sequence: TGTGCCAGCAGCTTAGATGAGTCCCACGGAGATACGCAGTATTTT. This translates into CASSLDESHGDTQYF.

V usage is TRBV20-1 and J usage is TRBJ2-5, with a weak D call TRBD2 (7 bases). CDR1 DFQATT and CDR2 SNEGSKA come from the germline V gene (reference sequence). V gave up 1 base and J gave up 1 base, with 16 bases separating them. This CDR3 region has 16 residues. The CDR3 coding sequence is TGCAGTGCTAGAGGATTAGGGGGGGGGCGCCAAGAGACCCAGTACTTC. Translating gives CSARGLGGGRQETQYF.

The rearrangement joins TRBV12-5 to TRBJ2-5; a weak D match, TRBD2 (6 bases). CDR1 and CDR2 (germline): LGHNT, FRNRAP. The CDR3 is made up of 14 amino acids. Trimming left V 6 bases short and J 2 bases short, with 13 bases between. CDR3 amino acids: CASGPPLAQETQYF. The CDR3 coding sequence is TGTGCTAGTGGCCCCCCACTAGCTCAAGAGACCCAGTACTTC. The full variable domain, in which reference TRBV12-5 and TRBJ2-5 provide the parts outside the CDR3, is DARVTQTPRHKVTEMGQEVTMRCQPILGHNTVFWYRQTMMQGLELLAYFRNRAPLDDSGMPKDRFSAEMPDATLATLKIQPSEPRDSAVYFCASGPPLAQETQYFGPGTRLLVL.

This clonotype has just a few counts. The chain couples TRBV7-2 to TRBJ2-7, with TRBD2 identical over 7 bases. The CDR3 is 13 amino acids. Germline CDR1 reads SGHTA; CDR2 reads FQGNSA. J gave up 5 bases and V 6 bases, and 7 bases lay outside the gene matches. The CDR3 spells CASRIGGSNEQYF. For the CDR3, the DNA is TGTGCCAGCAGAATCGGGGGGTCCAACGAGCAGTACTTC.

This clonotype was detected only once. V is TRBV6-5 and J is TRBJ2-3; 7 bases map to TRBD2. V dropped 8 bases and J dropped 9; count of bases not matched to a gene: 8. Germline V gene sequence: CDR1 MNHEY, CDR2 SVGAGI. The CDR3 contains 12 residues. The CDR3 DNA sequence: TGTGCCAGCGCACAGGCTAGCGGCACGCAGTATTTT. Residues: CASAQASGTQYF.

The chain carries TRBV5-6 and TRBJ1-3, with a tentative D call TRBD1 (6 bases). CDR3 length: 14 amino acids. Trimming stripped 6 bases from V and 7 bases from J, with 17 bases between. Looked up from germline, CDR1 is SGHDT and CDR2 is YYEEEE. The CDR3 loop reads CASTFLRGSNTIYF. For the CDR3, the DNA is TGTGCCAGCACCTTCCTCAGGGGCTCGAACACCATATATTTT. The variable domain in full, with the rest retrieved from reference TRBV5-6 and TRBJ1-3, is DAGVTQSPTHLIKTRGQQVTLRCSPKSGHDTVSWYQQALGQGPQFIFQYYEEEERQRGNFPDRFSGHQFPNYSSELNVNALLLGDSALYLCASTFLRGSNTIYFGEGSWLTVV.

This sequence joins TRBV27 and TRBJ2-7; 8 positions match TRBD2. The CDR3 sequence is 15 residues long. V shed 5 bases and J 3 bases; nucleotides not matched to a gene: 9. CDR1 and CDR2 from the germline V gene are MNHEY and SMNVEV (reference sequence). As DNA, the CDR3 is TGTGCCAGCAGTCTCACGTCTAGCGGGCTCTACGAGCAGTACTTC. Translated, it gives CASSLTSSGLYEQYF.

This clonotype was recorded many times. The chain combines TRBV5-5 with TRBJ2-3; D might be TRBD1 or TRBD2, each matching 6 bases. Germline CDR1 is SGHKS and CDR2 is YYEKEE (reference sequence). This CDR3 comprises 14 residues. Between the trimmed V and J ends, which lost 4 bases and 6 bases, there was a span of 15 bases. CDR3 DNA sequence: TGTGCCAGCAGCCGGGGGCCCCACGCGGATACGCAGTATTTT. Protein: CASSRGPHADTQYF. Variable domain in full (rest from reference TRBV5-5 and TRBJ2-3): DAGVTQSPTHLIKTRGQQVTLRCSPISGHKSVSWYQQVLGQGPQFIFQYYEKEERGRGNFPDRFSARQFPNYSSELNVNALLLGDSALYLCASSRGPHADTQYFGPGTRLTVL.

The chain combines TRBV6-8 with TRBJ1-5; D might be TRBD1 (6 bases). CDR1 is MNHGY and CDR2 is SAAAGT in the germline V gene. Trimming removed 9 bases at V and 6 bases at J, with 18 bases between. CDR3 size: 14 residues. In nucleotides, the CDR3 is TGTGCCAGTATTCTAGGCGGGGGGCCTCAGCCCCAGCATTTT. As protein: CASILGGGPQPQHF.

The rearrangement links TRBV19 to TRBJ1-5; 7 nucleotides align to TRBD1. The CDR3 sequence is 13 residues long. The V gene's germline CDR1 is LNHDA and CDR2 SQIVND (reference sequence). V lost 8 bases, J lost 4 bases, and 5 bases stayed unmatched. The CDR3: CASEGALNQPQHF. The CDR3 nucleotides are TGTGCCAGTGAGGGGGCTCTAAATCAGCCCCAGCATTTT.

This chain connects TRBV6-5 to TRBJ2-3; D unresolved. The CDR3 spans 14 residues. V shed 2 bases and J shed 6 bases, with 12 bases lying between them. CDR1 is MNHEY and CDR2 is SVGAGI in the germline V gene. For the CDR3, the DNA is TGTGCCAGCAGTTACCCCCCCGATTCCGATACGCAGTATTTT. Its protein is CASSYPPDSDTQYF.